The clone carrying this T cell receptor beta chain showed up just a few times. This sample was included in a study of patients and donors after allogeneic stem cell transplantation. This CDR3 has 16 residues. The germline CDR1 and CDR2 sequences are SNHLY and FYNNEI. Trimming shortened V by 6 bases and J by 4 bases, and 16 bases separated the two germline ends. TCRdb re-derived calls from the RT-PCR reads in MiXCR, one entry per CDR3 protein. The sample lists several hundred distinct CDR3 sequences, around 25% seen once, with over 60% in the top ten. This receptor was identified in a human donor who was either an allogeneic HSCT recipient or a stem cell or donor lymphocyte infusion donor (not recorded which). It is not recorded whose cells these are; they may come from a transplant donor. The sample was blood, either unsorted or a sorted T cell fraction (not recorded which). This sequence joins TRBV2 and TRBJ2-6, with D possibly TRBD1 on 6 matching bases. The CDR3 DNA reads as TGTGCCAGCAGCGAGGGAACAGGGATGGGGGCCAACGTCCTGACTTTC. This gives the protein CASSEGTGMGANVLTF.